This is a list of T cell receptor beta chains from one sample in a study of type 1 regulatory T cells. In TCRdb, the reads were re-called with MiXCR into one record per CDR3 protein. The sample yields 70,000 or so distinct CDR3 sequences, less than 25% seen once. These receptors' antigens are unknown. Source material: cultured type 1 regulatory T (Tr1) cells, either the whole culture or a sorted fraction (not recorded which). These receptors were collected from a human donor in good health. Each CDR3 is given with its conserved first and last residue. The D gene is left open where the match is weak.

D gene	V gene	J gene	CDR3 protein
NA	TRBV5-1	TRBJ2-3	CASSLGISDTQYF
NA	TRBV3-1	TRBJ2-2	CASSQDSYAGELFF
NA	TRBV7-3	TRBJ2-3	CASSSPGTPGREYTQYF
TRBD2	TRBV29-1	TRBJ2-7	CSVGTSVTSYEQYF
TRBD1	TRBV29-1	TRBJ1-1	CSVEEGQGARTEAFF
NA	TRBV20-1	TRBJ1-1	CSARESRTEAFF
NA	TRBV7-2	TRBJ2-2	CASQGGEFTGELFF
NA	TRBV25-1	TRBJ1-1	CASSARRGDTEAFF
NA	TRBV24-1	TRBJ1-5	CATSAGGYSNQPQHF
TRBD1	TRBV4-3	TRBJ1-4	CASSQGQGNEKLFF
NA	TRBV20-1	TRBJ2-3	CSARAGAGTDTQYF
NA	TRBV29-1	TRBJ1-1	CSVQGLRRTEAFF
TRBD2	TRBV7-2	TRBJ2-1	CASSLRLAGNNEQFF
TRBD2	TRBV12-3/TRBV12-4	TRBJ2-1	CASRVAGGGYYNEQFF
NA	TRBV12-3/TRBV12-4	TRBJ1-1	CASSFIPPNTEAFF
NA	TRBV29-1	TRBJ1-1	CSVHGGGTEAFF
TRBD1	TRBV28	TRBJ2-3	CASSFGTGRDTQYF
NA	TRBV29-1	TRBJ2-1	CSVVPTSSEQFF
NA	TRBV5-4	TRBJ2-3	CASSLEREQGVDTQYF
NA	TRBV7-2	TRBJ1-5	CASSLGRPPDQPQHF
NA	TRBV5-1	TRBJ2-5	CASSLSPGSSFQETQYF
NA	TRBV10-3	TRBJ1-5	CAISESRANQPQHF